Listed here is a single TCR beta chain. Its antigen is unknown. This table comes from immunoSEQ multiplex PCR, and its TCRdb copy is limited to in-frame clones, with some not included. The table has millions of clones, roughly 92% seen once. This sample was taken from a study of shared clonotypes between healthy human individuals. Study-wide results and caveats: Across subsets, estimated richness was generally greater for naive than for memory populations. The expectation was that sequencing depth would affect clonotype sharing among donors. The rarefaction results pointed to incomplete sorted-subset sequencing despite large depth. Non-shared clonotypes displayed generation probabilities falling below those of clonotypes present in all four donors.

Germline V gene sequence: CDR1 KGHSH, CDR2 LQKENI. J gave up 0 bases and V 0 bases, and 4 bases lay outside the gene matches. The CDR3 spans 16 residues. The TCR was taken from a man aged 18-30 years in good health. Sample: naive CD4+ T cells sorted from blood. This sample's subset: CD45RA+ positively selected. The chain combines TRBV18 with TRBJ1-1; 7 nucleotides agree with TRBD1. DNA for the CDR3: TGTGCCAGCTCACCACCCGCCGGGACAGTGAACACTGAAGCTTTCTTT. It translates to CASSPPAGTVNTEAFF.